The 23 T cell receptor beta chains given below trace back to one sample, sequenced in a study of regulatory T cells in long-lasting Graves disease. The TCR beta library used iRepertoire HTBI primers with Arm-PCR amplification of CDR3. TCRdb reprocessed the multiplex PCR reads with MiXCR, giving one entry per CDR3 protein. The repertoire holds over 650,000 distinct CDR3 sequences, with 25% to 35% as singletons. Time point meaning: persistent/refractory GD, antithyroid drugs over 5 years with positive TRAb. PBMCs were the source of the RNA used for TCR sequencing. Specimen: peripheral blood mononuclear cells (PBMCs), collected when the disease was refractory, from a patient treated with antithyroid drugs. These receptors all stem from a female donor with Graves disease.

The chain links TRBV20-1 to TRBJ1-1; D is perhaps TRBD1 (5 bases). The germline V and J ends were trimmed by 4 bases and 0 bases, with 9 bases remaining between them. The CDR3 contains 13 residues. Germline CDR1 DFQATT, CDR2 SNEGSKA (reference sequence). CDR3 nucleotides: TGCAGTGCTAACAGGAGAATGAACACTGAAGCTTTCTTT. This codes for CSANRRMNTEAFF.

This clonotype was seen only a few times. V and J are TRBV3-1 and TRBJ1-2; maybe TRBD1 (6 bases). The CDR3 runs 14 residues. Germline values: CDR1 LGHDT, CDR2 YNNKEL (reference sequence). V shed 7 bases and J shed 2 bases, with 14 bases lying between them. CDR3 residues: CASTTTQGNYGYTF. In DNA form, the CDR3 reads TGTGCCAGCACCACCACCCAGGGGAACTATGGCTACACCTTC.

This clonotype was found a few times. The chain is built from TRBV7-8 and TRBJ1-2; TRBD1 agrees at 8 bases. The CDR3 covers 18 residues. CDR1 and CDR2 from the germline V gene are SGHVS and FQNEAQ. J was trimmed by 1 base and V by 2 bases; bases with no gene match: 12. This CDR3 is CASSLWESGTGFNYGYTF. CDR3 sequence (DNA): TGTGCCAGCAGCTTATGGGAGTCCGGGACAGGATTTAACTATGGCTACACCTTC.

There are a few counts of this clonotype. The chain carries TRBV12-3 or TRBV12-4 and TRBJ2-5, with D perhaps being TRBD1 or TRBD2 (6 bases each). This CDR3 is 13 amino acids long. V lost 1 base and J 7 bases, leaving 10 bases between the germline ends. CDR3 region: CASSLEGGGTQYF. CDR3 nucleotide sequence: TGTGCCAGCAGTTTAGAGGGGGGTGGGACCCAGTACTTC.

This sequence joins TRBV10-3 and TRBJ2-7; TRBD2 agrees at 14 bases. This CDR3 spans 15 amino acids. V gave up 5 bases and J gave up 8 bases; unmatched junction bases: 8. Germline CDR1 and CDR2: ENHRY and SYGVKD. In DNA form, the CDR3 reads TGTGCCATCAGTTCCGGGACTAGCGGGAGACATAAGCAGTACTTC. Translation: CAISSGTSGRHKQYF.

The chain carries TRBV20-1 and TRBJ2-5, with 7 bases that match TRBD2. V shed 0 bases and J 3 bases; nucleotides not matched to a gene: 25. The CDR3 runs to 21 residues. Germline V CDR1 and CDR2: DFQATT, SNEGSKA (reference sequence). In nucleotides, the CDR3 is TGCAGTGCTAGAGATCCTATCGAGCGACGGGTCGGCGGGAGCTCGGAAGAGACCCAGTACTTC. It is translated as CSARDPIERRVGGSSEETQYF.

A remark on this clonotype: A much larger clone differs from this one at a single base, so this may be a read error. V usage is TRBV6-2 or TRBV6-3 and J usage is TRBJ1-2, with TRBD1 matching 8 bases. CDR1 MNHEY and CDR2 SVGEGT come from the germline V gene. The CDR3 covers 13 residues. V dropped 7 bases and J dropped 2; count of bases not matched to a gene: 3. CDR3 protein: CASKRTGNYGYTF. The DNA of the CDR3 is TGTGCCAGCAAAAGGACAGGGAACTATGGCTACACCTTC.

This clonotype was seen more than once but under ten times. The chain is built from TRBV6-1 and TRBJ1-5, with D maybe TRBD1 (5 bases). The CDR3 spans 12 residues. Trimming cost V 5 bases and J 6 bases, with 8 bases left between them. The germline gives CDR1 MNHNS, CDR2 SASEGT. The DNA of the CDR3 is TGTGCCAGCAGTACGGGACGTCAGCCCCAGCATTTT. Translated: CASSTGRQPQHF.

The rearrangement joins TRBV29-1 to TRBJ2-5; perhaps D is TRBD1 or TRBD2 (5 bases each). V gave up 8 bases and J gave up 1 base, with 14 bases separating them. The CDR3 spans 13 residues. The germline gives CDR1 SQVTM, CDR2 ANQGSEA. CDR3 DNA: TGCAGCTTCGGGACCCTGCCCCAAGAGACCCAGTACTTC. It codes for CSFGTLPQETQYF.

This chain joins TRBV12-3 or TRBV12-4 and TRBJ1-2; 7 bases line up with TRBD1. The CDR3 is 15 residues long. The ends lost 6 bases at V and 4 bases at J; junction bases unmatched: 11. The CDR3 coding sequence is TGTGCCAGCAGCGCCCAAGACAGGGTCCCCTATGGCTACACCTTC. It codes for CASSAQDRVPYGYTF.

In this sample, this clonotype turned up a few times. The chain carries TRBV5-5 and TRBJ1-3; 8 bases are a match to TRBD1. Germline CDR1 is SGHKS and CDR2 is YYEKEE (reference sequence). With 2 bases clipped from V and 4 bases from J, the junction kept 2 bases outside the gene matches. CDR3 length equals 14 residues. CDR3 DNA: TGTGCCAGCAGCTTCCGGGACAGGGGAAACACCATATATTTT. This sequence encodes CASSFRDRGNTIYF.

This clonotype has a handful of counts. The chain recombines TRBV18 with TRBJ2-5; 11 bases align to TRBD1. The V gene's germline CDR1 is KGHSH and CDR2 LQKENI. CDR3 length: 16 residues. J was trimmed by 4 bases and V by 2 bases; bases with no gene match: 6. The DNA of the CDR3 is TGTGCCAGCTCACCAACCACGGGGACAGGGGGAGAGACCCAGTACTTC. Translation: CASSPTTGTGGETQYF.

In its sample, this clonotype was seen a few times. This chain uses TRBV20-1 with TRBJ2-5, with D perhaps matching TRBD2 (6 bases). V was clipped by 6 bases and J by 5 bases, with 25 bases between them. Germline V gives CDR1 DFQATT, CDR2 SNEGSKA (reference sequence). This CDR3 spans 16 amino acids. CDR3 sequence: CSASPSATTGEETQYF. CDR3 nucleotides: TGCAGTGCCAGCCCTAGCGCCACAACGGGCGAGGAGACCCAGTACTTC.

This clonotype turned up a few times. V is TRBV7-9 and J is TRBJ1-1; D uncertain. CDR3 length equals 16 residues. The germline V gene encodes CDR1 SEHNR and CDR2 FQNEAQ (reference sequence). The V end lost 2 bases, the J end lost 5 bases, and 18 bases lay between the germline ends. The CDR3 coding sequence is TGTGCCAGCAGCTTAATCTTCGGCCAGAGCGAGACTGAAGCTTTCTTT. Translating gives CASSLIFGQSETEAFF.

At least ten counts were recorded for this clonotype. The chain couples TRBV28 to TRBJ1-2; D is uncertain. Germline assignment: CDR1 MDHEN and CDR2 SYDVKM. CDR3 length equals 13 residues. Trimming stripped 5 bases from V and 4 bases from J, with 11 bases between. CDR3 in amino acids: CASSPYFGYGYTF. CDR3 nucleotides: TGTGCCAGCAGTCCCTACTTTGGCTATGGCTACACCTTC.

This clonotype was counted between two and nine times. The V and J genes are TRBV29-1 and TRBJ1-4; tentative D call: TRBD1 (5 bases). This CDR3 has 12 amino acids. V was shortened by 4 bases and J by 7 bases, with 10 bases between the two germline ends. Germline V gene sequence: CDR1 SQVTM, CDR2 ANQGSEA. The CDR3 loop is CSVAGDGEKLFF. The CDR3 DNA follows: TGCAGCGTTGCGGGGGATGGTGAAAAACTGTTTTTT.

The CDR3 DNA reads as TGTGCCACACGGGGACGGGGTGGAAACACTGAAGCTTTCTTT. It encodes CATRGRGGNTEAFF. The chain joins TRBV2 to TRBJ1-1, with D perhaps TRBD1 (5 bases). The CDR3 is 14 amino acids. CDR1 and CDR2 from the germline V gene are SNHLY and FYNNEI. V dropped 10 bases and J dropped 2 bases, with 17 bases sitting between them.

This clonotype was seen many times. This chain uses TRBV28 with TRBJ1-5; D possibly corresponds to TRBD1 (5 bases). CDR1 and CDR2 (germline): MDHEN, SYDVKM. This CDR3 is 18 amino acids long. Trimming took off 5 bases at V and 0 bases at J, with 20 bases between the two ends. CDR3 nucleotides: TGTGCCAGCAGTCCAACCTGGGGCCCGACTGATAGCAATCAGCCCCAGCATTTT. Translation: CASSPTWGPTDSNQPQHF.

This clonotype came up many times. The genes are TRBV7-8 and TRBJ1-4, with D possibly matching TRBD1 (6 bases). Trimming took off 3 bases at V and 5 bases at J, with 10 bases between the two ends. This CDR3 contains 14 residues. Germline-derived CDR1 and CDR2 are SGHVS and FQNEAQ. CDR3 nucleotide sequence: TGTGCCAGCAGCTTGGGGACAAGAAATGAAAAACTGTTTTTT. It codes for CASSLGTRNEKLFF.

The table lists this clonotype with many counts. The rearrangement uses TRBV12-3 or TRBV12-4 and TRBJ1-1; tentative D call: TRBD1 (5 bases). This CDR3 region has 15 residues. Trimming removed 1 base at V and 2 bases at J, with 11 bases between. The CDR3: CASSLEGTLNTEAFF. The CDR3 DNA is TGTGCCAGCAGTTTAGAGGGGACCCTTAACACTGAAGCTTTCTTT.

This clonotype was seen a few times. The V call is TRBV13, the J call TRBJ2-7; D is uncertain. Trimming pared 3 bases from V and 1 base from J, leaving 10 bases between. The CDR3 is 14 residues long. CDR1 is PRHDT and CDR2 is FYEKMQ in the germline V gene (reference sequence). The CDR3 DNA follows: TGTGCCAGCAGCTTGAACGGCAAGTCCTACGAGCAGTACTTC. Protein: CASSLNGKSYEQYF.

This clonotype has only a few counts. The rearrangement uses TRBV28 and TRBJ1-4, with 9 bases matching TRBD1. The CDR3 length is 15 residues. The trim removed 6 bases at V and 7 bases at J, leaving 9 bases unmatched. Germline-derived CDR1 and CDR2 are MDHEN and SYDVKM. The CDR3 region is CASSASGTGSEKLFF. The CDR3 nucleotides are TGTGCCAGCAGCGCCTCGGGGACAGGGAGTGAAAAACTGTTTTTT. Variable domain in full (rest from reference TRBV28 and TRBJ1-4): DVKVTQSSRYLVKRTGEKVFLECVQDMDHENMFWYRQDPGLGLRLIYFSYDVKMKEKGDIPEGYSVSREKKERFSLILESASTNQTSMYLCASSASGTGSEKLFFGSGTQLSVL.

The sample holds a few counts of this clonotype. The genes are TRBV7-8 and TRBJ1-1, with a weak D call TRBD1 (5 bases). Germline values: CDR1 SGHVS, CDR2 FQNEAQ. The germline V and J ends were trimmed by 6 bases and 5 bases, with 22 bases remaining between them. This CDR3 contains 16 residues. CDR3 sequence reads: CASSASPGGVGTEAFF. The CDR3 DNA follows: TGTGCCAGCAGTGCATCCCCCGGGGGGGTAGGGACTGAAGCTTTCTTT.